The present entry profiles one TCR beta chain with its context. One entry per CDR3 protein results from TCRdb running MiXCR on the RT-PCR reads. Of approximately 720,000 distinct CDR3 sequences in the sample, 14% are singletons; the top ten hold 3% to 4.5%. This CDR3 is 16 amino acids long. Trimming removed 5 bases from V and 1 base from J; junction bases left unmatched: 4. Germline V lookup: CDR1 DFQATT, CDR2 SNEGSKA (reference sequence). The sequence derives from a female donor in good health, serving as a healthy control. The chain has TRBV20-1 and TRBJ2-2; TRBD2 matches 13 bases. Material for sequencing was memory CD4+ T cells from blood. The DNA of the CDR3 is TGCAGTGCTCCTCGACTAGCGGGAGGGAACACCGGGGAGCTGTTTTTT. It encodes CSAPRLAGGNTGELFF.